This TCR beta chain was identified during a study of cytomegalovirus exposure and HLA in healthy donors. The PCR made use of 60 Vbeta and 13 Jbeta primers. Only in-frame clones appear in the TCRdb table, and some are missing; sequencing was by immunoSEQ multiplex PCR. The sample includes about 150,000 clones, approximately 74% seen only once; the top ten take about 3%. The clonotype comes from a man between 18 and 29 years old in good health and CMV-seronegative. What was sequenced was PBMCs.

CDR3 region: CASSLGRAIRRTEAFF. CDR3 coding DNA: TGTGCCAGCAGTTTAGGTAGAGCCATCCGGCGGACTGAAGCTTTCTTT. V and J are TRBV28 and TRBJ1-1; D gene uncertain. Trimming left V 2 bases short and J 5 bases short, with 18 bases between. CDR3 length: 16 amino acids. The germline CDR1 and CDR2 sequences are MDHEN and SYDVKM.